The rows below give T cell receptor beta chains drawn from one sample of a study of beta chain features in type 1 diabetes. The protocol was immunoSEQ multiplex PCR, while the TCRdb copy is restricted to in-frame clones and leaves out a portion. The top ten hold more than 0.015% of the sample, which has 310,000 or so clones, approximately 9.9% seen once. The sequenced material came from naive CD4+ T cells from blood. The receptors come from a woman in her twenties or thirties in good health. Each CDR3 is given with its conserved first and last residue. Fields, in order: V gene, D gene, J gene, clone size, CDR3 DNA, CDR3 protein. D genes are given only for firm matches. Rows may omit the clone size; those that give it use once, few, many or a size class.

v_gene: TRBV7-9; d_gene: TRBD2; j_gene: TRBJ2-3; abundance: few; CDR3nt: TGTGCCAGCAGCTCGAGTTTTAGCGGGAGTGGAGATACGCAGTATTTT; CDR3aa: CASSSSFSGSGDTQYF
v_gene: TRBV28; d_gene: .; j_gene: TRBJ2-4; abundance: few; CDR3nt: TGTGCCAGCAGGCCTCCGGGGGAGCTAGCCAAAAACATTCAGTACTTC; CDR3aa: CASRPPGELAKNIQYF
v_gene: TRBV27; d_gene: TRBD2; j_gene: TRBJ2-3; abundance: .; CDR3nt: TGTGCCAGCAGTCCCAGACTAGCGAAAACAGATACGCAGTATTTT; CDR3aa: CASSPRLAKTDTQYF
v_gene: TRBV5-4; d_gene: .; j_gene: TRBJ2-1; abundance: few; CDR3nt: TGTGCCAGCAGTATAGACAGGCCTACCTACAATGAGCAGTTCTTC; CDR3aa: CASSIDRPTYNEQFF
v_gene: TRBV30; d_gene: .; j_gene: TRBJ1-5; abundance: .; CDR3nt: TGTGCCTGGAGTGTACGCAGGGATCAGCCCCAGCATTTT; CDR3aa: CAWSVRRDQPQHF
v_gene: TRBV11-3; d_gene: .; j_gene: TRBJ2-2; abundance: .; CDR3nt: TGTGCCAGCAGCTTCGGACTCTTAAACACCGGGGAGCTGTTTTTT; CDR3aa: CASSFGLLNTGELFF
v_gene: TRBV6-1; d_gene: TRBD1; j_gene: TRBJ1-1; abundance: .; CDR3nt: TGTGCCAGCACCGCAGGGGGCAGAGGTAACACTGAAGCTTTCTTT; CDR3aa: CASTAGGRGNTEAFF
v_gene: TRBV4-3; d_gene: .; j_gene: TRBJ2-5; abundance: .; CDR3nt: TGCGCCAGCAGCCAAGATTCCGGTACCCAGTACTTC; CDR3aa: CASSQDSGTQYF
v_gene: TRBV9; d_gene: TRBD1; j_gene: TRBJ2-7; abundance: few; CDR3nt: TGTGCCAGCAGCGTAGTGGGACAGTCCTACGAGCAGTACTTC; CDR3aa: CASSVVGQSYEQYF
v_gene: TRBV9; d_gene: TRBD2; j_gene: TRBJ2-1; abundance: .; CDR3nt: TGTGCCAGCAGCGTCGCTAGCGGGAGGCGGAGTGAGCAGTTCTTC; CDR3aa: CASSVASGRRSEQFF
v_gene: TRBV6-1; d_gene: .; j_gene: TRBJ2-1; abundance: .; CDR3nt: TGTGCCAGCAGATCAGGGGGGTGGAATGAGCAGTTCTTC; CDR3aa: CASRSGGWNEQFF
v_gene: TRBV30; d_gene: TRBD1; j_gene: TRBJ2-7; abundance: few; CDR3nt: TGTGCCTGGAGCGATACCGGGACAGGGAGGCGCGAGCAGTACTTC; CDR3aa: CAWSDTGTGRREQYF
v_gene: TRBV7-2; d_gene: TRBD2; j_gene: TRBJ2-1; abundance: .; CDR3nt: TGTGCCAGCAGACTAGCGGGAAACTACAATGAGCAGTTCTTC; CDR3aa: CASRLAGNYNEQFF
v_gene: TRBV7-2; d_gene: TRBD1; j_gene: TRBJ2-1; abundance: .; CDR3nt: TGTGCCAGCAGATGGGGGGACAGGGCGGTCAATGAGCAGTTCTTC; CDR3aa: CASRWGDRAVNEQFF
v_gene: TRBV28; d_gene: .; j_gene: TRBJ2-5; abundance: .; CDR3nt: TGTGCCAGCAGCGAGGGTCAGGTAATAGAGACCCAGTACTTC; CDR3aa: CASSEGQVIETQYF
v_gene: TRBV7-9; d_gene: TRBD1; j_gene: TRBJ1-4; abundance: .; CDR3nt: TGTGCCAGCAGCACCTGGACAGGCGGGGATGAAAAACTGTTTTTT; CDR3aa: CASSTWTGGDEKLFF
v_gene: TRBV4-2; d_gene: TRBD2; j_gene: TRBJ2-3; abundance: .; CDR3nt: TGTGCCAGCAGCCTTAGGACTAGCGGGGGCACAGATACGCAGTATTTT; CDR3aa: CASSLRTSGGTDTQYF
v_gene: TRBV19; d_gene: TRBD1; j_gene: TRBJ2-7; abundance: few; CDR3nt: TGTGCCAGTAGTACCAAGGACAGGGCTTACGAGCAGTACTTC; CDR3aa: CASSTKDRAYEQYF
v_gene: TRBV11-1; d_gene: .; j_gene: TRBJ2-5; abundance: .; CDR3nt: TGTGCCAGCAGCTCCCGACAGGGAGGGACCCAGTACTTC; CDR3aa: CASSSRQGGTQYF
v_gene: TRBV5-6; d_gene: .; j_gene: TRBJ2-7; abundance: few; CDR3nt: TGTGCCAGCAGCCAGGCCCCCCGACGGGAGAAGTACTTC; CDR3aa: CASSQAPRREKYF
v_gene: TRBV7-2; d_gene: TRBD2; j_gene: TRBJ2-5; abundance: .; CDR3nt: TGTGCCAGCTCCTTTTCGGGAGGGCGAGTGGAGACCCAGTACTTC; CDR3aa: CASSFSGGRVETQYF
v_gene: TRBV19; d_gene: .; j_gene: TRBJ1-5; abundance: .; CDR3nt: TGTGCCAGTACTTCGACAGATAATCAGCCCCAGCATTTT; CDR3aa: CASTSTDNQPQHF
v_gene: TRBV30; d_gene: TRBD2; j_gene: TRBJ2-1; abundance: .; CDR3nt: TGTGCCTGGGAGACTAGCGGGAGAGTCTATGAGCAGTTCTTC; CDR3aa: CAWETSGRVYEQFF
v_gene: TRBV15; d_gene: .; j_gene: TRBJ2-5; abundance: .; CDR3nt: TGTGCCTCCAGTATCGGGATCCAAGAGACCCAGTACTTC; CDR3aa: CASSIGIQETQYF
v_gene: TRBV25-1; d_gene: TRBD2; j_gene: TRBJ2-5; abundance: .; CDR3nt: TGTGCCAGCAGTGATCCCCAGACTAGCGGGAGGAAGACCCAGTACTTC; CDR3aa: CASSDPQTSGRKTQYF
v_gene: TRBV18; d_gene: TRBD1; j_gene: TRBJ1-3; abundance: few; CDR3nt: TGTGCCAGCTCCTCCGGGACAGCCTCTGGAAACACCATATATTTT; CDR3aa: CASSSGTASGNTIYF
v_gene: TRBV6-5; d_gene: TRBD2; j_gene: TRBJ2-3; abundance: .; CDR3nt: TGTGCCAGCAGCCTAGCGGGCCTCACAGATACGCAGTATTTT; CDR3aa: CASSLAGLTDTQYF
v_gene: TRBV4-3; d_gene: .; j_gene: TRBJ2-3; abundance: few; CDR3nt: TGCGCCAGCAGCCAGGCGTGGGCCACAGATACGCAGTATTTT; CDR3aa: CASSQAWATDTQYF
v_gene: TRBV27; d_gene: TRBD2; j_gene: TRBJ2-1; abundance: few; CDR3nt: TGTGCCAGCAGGAGGACTAGCGGGAGATACAATGAGCAGTTCTTC; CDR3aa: CASRRTSGRYNEQFF
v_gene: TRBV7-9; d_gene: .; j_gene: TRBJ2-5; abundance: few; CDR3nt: TGTGCCAGCAGCTTTTACTCCCAGCGGAGCCAAGAGACCCAGTACTTC; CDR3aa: CASSFYSQRSQETQYF
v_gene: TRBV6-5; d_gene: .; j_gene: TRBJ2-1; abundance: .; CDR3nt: TGTGCCAGCAGTAGAGGGGGAGGGGGGCACAATGAGCAGTTCTTC; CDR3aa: CASSRGGGGHNEQFF
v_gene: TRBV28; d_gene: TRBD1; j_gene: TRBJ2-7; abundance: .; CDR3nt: TGTGCCAGCAGTTCTGGGACAGGGGGAAAGGCCGAGCAGTACTTC; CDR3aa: CASSSGTGGKAEQYF
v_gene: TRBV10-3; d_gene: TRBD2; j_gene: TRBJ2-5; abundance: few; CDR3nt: TGTGCCATCAGCGGAGCTACTAGCGTCCAAGAGACCCAGTACTTC; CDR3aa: CAISGATSVQETQYF
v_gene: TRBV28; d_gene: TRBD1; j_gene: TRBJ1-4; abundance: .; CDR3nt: TGTGCCAGCAGTCCTAGAGCCTACAGGGGTCTAGGCAGAGATGAAAAACTGTTTTTT; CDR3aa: CASSPRAYRGLGRDEKLFF
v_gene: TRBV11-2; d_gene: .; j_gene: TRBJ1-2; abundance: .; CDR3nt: TGTGCCAGCAGCTTAGATAGGACAGCCCCAGGCTACACCTTC; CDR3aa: CASSLDRTAPGYTF
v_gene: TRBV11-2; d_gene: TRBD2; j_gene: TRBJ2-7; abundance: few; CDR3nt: TGTGCCAGCAGCTTAGGGGTAGCGGGAGTGGCATACGAGCAGTACTTC; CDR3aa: CASSLGVAGVAYEQYF
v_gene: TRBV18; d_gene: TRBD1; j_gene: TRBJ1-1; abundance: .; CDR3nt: TGTGCCAGCTCACGGGGACAGGGGACCGACACTGAAGCTTTCTTT; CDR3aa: CASSRGQGTDTEAFF
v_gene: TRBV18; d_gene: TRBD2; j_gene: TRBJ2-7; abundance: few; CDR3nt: TGTGCCAGCTCACCGACTAGCGATTCCTACGAGCAGTACTTC; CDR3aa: CASSPTSDSYEQYF
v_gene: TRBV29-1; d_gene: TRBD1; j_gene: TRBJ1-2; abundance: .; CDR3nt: TGCAGCGTGGCTGACCCGAGTATGACAGGGGGTGGCTACACCTTC; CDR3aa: CSVADPSMTGGGYTF
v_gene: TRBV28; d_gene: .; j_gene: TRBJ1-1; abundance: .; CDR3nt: TGTGCCAGCAGTATTACAGGGAGGAACACTGAAGCTTTCTTT; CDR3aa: CASSITGRNTEAFF
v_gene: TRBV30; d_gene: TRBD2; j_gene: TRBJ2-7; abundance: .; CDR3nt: TGTGCCAGTCGGACTAGCGGGAGGAAGGGATCCTACGAGCAGTACTTC; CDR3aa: CASRTSGRKGSYEQYF
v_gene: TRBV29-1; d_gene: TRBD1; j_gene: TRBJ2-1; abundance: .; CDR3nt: TGCAGCGTTCACAGGGGGATCGGGATAAATGAGCAGTTCTTC; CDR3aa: CSVHRGIGINEQFF
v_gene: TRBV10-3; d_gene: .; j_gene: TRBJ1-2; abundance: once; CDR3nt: TGTGCCATCAACCAAGGCCCCCAGGGAGGACACGGCTACACCTTC; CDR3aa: CAINQGPQGGHGYTF
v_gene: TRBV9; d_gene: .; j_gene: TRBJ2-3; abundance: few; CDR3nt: TGTGCCAGCAGCGTAGCGGTCTCAGATACGCAGTATTTT; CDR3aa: CASSVAVSDTQYF
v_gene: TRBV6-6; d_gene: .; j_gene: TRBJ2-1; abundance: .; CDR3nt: TGTGCCAGCAGTTTTTACCTGCTAAATGAGCAGTTCTTC; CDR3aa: CASSFYLLNEQFF
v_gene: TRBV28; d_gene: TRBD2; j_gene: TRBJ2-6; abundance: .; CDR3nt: TGTGCCAGCGGAAGCGGGAGAACTGGGGCCAACGTCCTGACTTTC; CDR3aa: CASGSGRTGANVLTF
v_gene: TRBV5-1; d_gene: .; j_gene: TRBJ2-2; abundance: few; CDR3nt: TGCGCCAGCAGGGCGGGTTACACCGGGGAGCTGTTTTTT; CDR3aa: CASRAGYTGELFF
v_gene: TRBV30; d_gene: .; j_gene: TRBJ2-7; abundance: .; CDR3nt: TGTGCCTGGAGTGTAATAGGGGCCCCCCAGAGGGAGCAGTACTTC; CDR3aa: CAWSVIGAPQREQYF
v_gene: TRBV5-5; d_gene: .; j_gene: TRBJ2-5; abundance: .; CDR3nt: TGTGCCAGCAGCTTGGTGAGAGGCCAAGAGACCCAGTACTTC; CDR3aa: CASSLVRGQETQYF